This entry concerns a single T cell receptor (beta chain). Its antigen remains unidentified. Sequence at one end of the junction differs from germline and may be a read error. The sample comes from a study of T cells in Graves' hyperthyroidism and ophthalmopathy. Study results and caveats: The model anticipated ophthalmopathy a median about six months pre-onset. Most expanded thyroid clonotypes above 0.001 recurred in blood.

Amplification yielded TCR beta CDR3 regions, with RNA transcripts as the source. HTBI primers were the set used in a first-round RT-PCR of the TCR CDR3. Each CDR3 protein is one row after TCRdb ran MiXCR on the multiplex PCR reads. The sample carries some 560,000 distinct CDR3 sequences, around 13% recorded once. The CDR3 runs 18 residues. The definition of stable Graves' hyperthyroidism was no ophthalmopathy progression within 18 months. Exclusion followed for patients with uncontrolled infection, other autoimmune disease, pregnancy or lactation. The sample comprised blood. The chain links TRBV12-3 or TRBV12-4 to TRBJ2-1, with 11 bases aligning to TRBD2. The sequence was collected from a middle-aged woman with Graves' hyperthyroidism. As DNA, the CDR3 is TGTGCCAGCAGTTTACTACTAGCGGGAGCGGGCTCCTACAGTGAGCAGTCCTTC. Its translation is CASSLLLAGAGSYSEQSF.